This record covers a single T cell receptor (beta chain). The sample is drawn from a study of CD8+ T cells in alopecia areata. Background on the study: It was 6 to 18 months of tofacitinib, and then there were 6 months off drug.

Punch biopsies of lesional scalp, plus peripheral blood, were taken from alopecia areata patients. In each case, RNA was isolated and then reverse transcribed into cDNA as the sequencing template. Libraries were prepared by immunoSEQ multiplex PCR; TCRdb keeps only in-frame clonotypes and omits some of them. The sample holds 150,000 or so clones, more than 45% seen once. The sequence came from a human donor with alopecia areata. The sample was CD8+ T cells sorted from blood, taken at week 0.

The chain's CDR3 is CAIRDSGTYEQYF. The CDR3 DNA follows: TGTGCCATTCGGGACAGCGGCACCTACGAGCAGTACTTC. The chain uses TRBV30 and TRBJ2-7; 7 bases line up with TRBD1. Looked up from germline, CDR1 is GTSNPN and CDR2 is SVGIG (reference sequence). The CDR3 loop spans 13 amino acids. V was clipped by 8 bases and J by 2 bases; unmatched bases: 9.